These 11 T cell receptor beta chains were sequenced from one sample in a study of blood T cell repertoires in COVID-19. Libraries were prepared by immunoSEQ multiplex PCR; TCRdb keeps only in-frame clonotypes and omits some of them. Of tens of thousands of clones listed, approximately 90% are singletons. The sequencing sample was made of peripheral blood. Receptors originate from a woman aged 55-70 years with COVID-19, enrolled during active disease.

This rearrangement joins TRBV10-3 to TRBJ2-1; 9 bases agree with TRBD1. J was trimmed by 5 bases and V by 4 bases; bases with no gene match: 3. The CDR3 length is 14 residues. Per germline, CDR1 ENHRY and CDR2 SYGVKD. The CDR3 spells CAISVRDRDNEQFF. Here the CDR3 DNA reads TGTGCCATCAGTGTCAGGGACAGGGACAATGAGCAGTTCTTC.

This rearrangement joins TRBV2 to TRBJ1-2, with TRBD1 matching over 9 bases. The CDR3 has 17 amino acids. Germline assignment: CDR1 SNHLY and CDR2 FYNNEI. The V gene end was trimmed by 0 bases and the J gene end by 7 bases; junction bases not matched to a gene: 12. DNA of the CDR3: TGTGCCAGCAGTGAAGCATTTTGGTTGGGACAGGGTGCTGGCTACACCTTC. Translation: CASSEAFWLGQGAGYTF.

This chain joins TRBV5-1 and TRBJ2-5; D not certain. CDR1 and CDR2 from the germline V gene are SGHRS and YFSETQ. This CDR3 comprises 12 residues. V lost 4 bases to trimming and J lost 2 bases, with 6 bases between them. The CDR3 protein is CASSPVQETQYF. In DNA form, the CDR3 reads TGCGCCAGCAGCCCGGTTCAAGAGACCCAGTACTTC.

CDR3 in amino acids: CASSEFRIRASGRSSYEQYF. In nucleotides, the CDR3 is TGTGCCAGCAGTGAATTTCGGATTCGGGCTAGCGGGAGGAGCTCCTACGAGCAGTACTTC. This rearrangement joins TRBV6-1 to TRBJ2-7, with 11 positions matching TRBD2. This CDR3 is 20 amino acids long. The germline V gene has CDR1 MNHNS and CDR2 SASEGT. With V trimmed by 2 bases and J by 0 bases, 15 bases remained unmatched.

This clone has more than one count but fewer than ten. The chain joins TRBV4-1 to TRBJ2-5, with D hard to call. The CDR3 is made up of 14 amino acids. V shed 1 base and J shed 1 base, with 7 bases lying between them. The germline V gene has CDR1 MGHRA and CDR2 YSYEKL. CDR3 protein: CASSQVLVQETQYF. The CDR3 nucleotides are TGCGCCAGCAGCCAAGTGTTAGTCCAAGAGACCCAGTACTTC.

The chain couples TRBV3-1 (or the pseudogene TRBV3-2) to TRBJ2-7; D possibly corresponds to TRBD2 (5 bases). Germline CDR1 is LGHDT and CDR2 is YNNKEL (reference sequence). Trimming left V 1 base short and J 2 bases short, with 12 bases between. The CDR3 is 15 residues long. DNA for the CDR3: TGTGCCAGCAGCCAAGTGGCTAGCCCAACCTACGAGCAGTACTTC. Translated, it gives CASSQVASPTYEQYF.

The chain has TRBV19 and TRBJ1-5; D might be TRBD1 (6 bases). CDR3 size: 14 residues. Per the germline V gene, CDR1 is LNHDA and CDR2 is SQIVND (reference sequence). The germline V and J ends were trimmed by 5 bases and 3 bases, with 11 bases remaining between them. The CDR3 reads CASSQDSINQPQHF. The CDR3 DNA reads as TGTGCCAGTAGTCAGGACAGCATCAATCAGCCCCAGCATTTT.

The chain combines TRBV7-8 with TRBJ2-5; 9 bases align to TRBD2. The J segment lost 4 bases and the V segment lost 4 bases, leaving 4 bases of the junction unmatched. This CDR3 contains 14 residues. The germline V gene encodes CDR1 SGHVS and CDR2 FQNEAQ. The CDR3 protein is CASSSNSGRETQYF. CDR3 nucleotides: TGTGCCAGCAGCTCAAATAGCGGGAGAGAGACCCAGTACTTC.

This sequence joins TRBV28 and TRBJ1-6; 7 nucleotides line up with TRBD1. The CDR3 extends over 17 amino acids. CDR1 MDHEN and CDR2 SYDVKM come from the germline V gene. V was pared by 5 bases and J by 7 bases, with 14 bases of the junction left unmatched. The CDR3 sequence is CASSPIRLGQYNSPLHF. The DNA for the CDR3 is TGTGCCAGCAGTCCGATAAGACTGGGACAGTACAATTCACCCCTCCACTTT.

This chain links TRBV5-5 with TRBJ2-1; 9 positions match TRBD1. CDR3 size: 13 residues. CDR1 is SGHKS, CDR2 YYEKEE, per germline (reference sequence). The V and J ends lost 6 bases and 6 bases, in that order; junction bases with no gene match: 4. This chain's CDR3 is CASNDRGVNEQFF. The DNA of the CDR3 is TGTGCCAGCAACGACAGGGGGGTCAATGAGCAGTTCTTC.

The genes are TRBV7-3 and TRBJ2-2; D is uncertain. Trimming took 5 bases from V and 1 from J, leaving 11 bases between them. From germline, CDR1 is SGHTA and CDR2 FQGTGA. CDR3 length: 15 residues. Written as DNA, the CDR3 is TGTGCCAGCAGCGCCTGGCACAAGAACACCGGGGAGCTGTTTTTT. Encoded protein: CASSAWHKNTGELFF.